One and the same sample provided the 5 T cell receptor beta chains below, sequenced in a study of blood T cell repertoires in COVID-19. The method was immunoSEQ multiplex PCR; TCRdb's version includes in-frame clones alone and lacks a portion of them. The table records under 250,000 clones, approximately 85% of them present only once. The source material was PBMCs or T cells enriched from blood (not recorded which). These receptors came from a woman in her forties or fifties with acute COVID-19.

The V call is TRBV19, the J call TRBJ1-5, with D possibly TRBD1 on 6 matching bases. CDR1 is LNHDA and CDR2 is SQIVND in the germline V gene (reference sequence). Trimming stripped 7 bases from V and 2 bases from J, with 15 bases between. This CDR3 contains 15 residues. CDR3 coding DNA: TGTGCCAGTACCTCGGGGGGCGCAGGCAATCAGCCCCAGCATTTT. Translating gives CASTSGGAGNQPQHF.

This clone was seen only once. The V and J genes are TRBV9 and TRBJ1-5, with D possibly matching TRBD1 (5 bases). Per the germline V gene, CDR1 is SGDLS and CDR2 is YYNGEE. This CDR3 region has 14 residues. The ends were cut back, 0 bases at V and 5 bases at J, with 9 bases in the middle. Here the CDR3 reads CASSVEGIYQPQHF. The CDR3 nucleotides are TGTGCCAGCAGCGTAGAGGGGATATATCAGCCCCAGCATTTT.

The chain couples TRBV7-6 to TRBJ2-3, with 7 bases that match TRBD1. The V segment lost 5 bases and the J segment 8 bases; nucleotides outside the gene matches: 4. CDR1 is SGHVS, CDR2 FNYEAQ, per germline. The CDR3 sequence is 12 residues long. CDR3 nucleotides: TGTGCCAGCAGCGACAGGGTTACTACGCAGTATTTT. This translates into CASSDRVTTQYF.

The CDR3 DNA is TGTGCCAGCAGACCCCGACAGGGGGCGCAAAGTACTGAAGCTTTCTTT. Amino acid sequence: CASRPRQGAQSTEAFF. The V and J genes are TRBV5-4 and TRBJ1-1; 10 bases fit TRBD1. The CDR3 consists of 16 residues. Germline assignment: CDR1 SGHNT and CDR2 YYREEE (reference sequence). V dropped 5 bases and J dropped 5; count of bases not matched to a gene: 12.

The chain joins TRBV6-5 to TRBJ1-4; D ambiguous. Germline V lookup: CDR1 MNHEY, CDR2 SVGAGI. CDR3 size: 14 residues. Deletions cut 5 bases from V and 0 bases from J, with 7 bases between. The chain's CDR3 is CASSSTATNEKLFF. The CDR3 DNA sequence: TGTGCCAGCAGTAGTACGGCAACTAATGAAAAACTGTTTTTT.